Listed below are T cell receptor beta chains from one sample, sequenced in a study of T cell clonotyping in hematopoietic cell transplantation. Method: immunoSEQ multiplex PCR; TCRdb's copy keeps in-frame clones and lacks some. The sample holds 75,000 to 95,000 clones, 90% to 96% seen once. The sequenced sample was peripheral blood mononuclear cells, obtained before stem cell transplant. The receptors were gathered from a woman in her 50s with acute myeloid leukemia. Some clones in this sample may be carry-over from other donors' samples. The CDR3 runs from the conserved cysteine through the conserved F or W. The D gene is left open where the match is weak. Clone size is not always given. Where it is, it says once, few, many or a class for expanded clones.

j_call | d_call | clone_size | cdr3_length | v_call | cdr3_nt | cdr3_aa
TRBJ2-5 | TRBD2 | . | 12 | TRBV2 | TGTGCCAGCACTAGCGGGAGTGAGACCCAGTACTTC | CASTSGSETQYF
TRBJ1-2 | TRBD1 | once | 13 | TRBV5-4 | TGTGCCAGCAGCGTGGACAGGACGGGTGGCTACACCTTC | CASSVDRTGGYTF
TRBJ1-5 | . | . | 13 | TRBV6-5 | TGTGCCAGCAGTTACGGGGTGCTTCAGCCCCAGCATTTT | CASSYGVLQPQHF
TRBJ2-6 | TRBD1 | . | 15 | TRBV30 | TGTGCCTGGAGGGCAGGGGGCACTGGGGCCAACGTCCTGACTTTC | CAWRAGGTGANVLTF
TRBJ2-2 | TRBD2 | once | 14 | TRBV10-3 | TGTGCCATCAGTGCTGAGACTAGCGCCGGGGAGCTGTTTTTT | CAISAETSAGELFF
TRBJ2-7 | . | . | 16 | TRBV7-8 | TGTGCCAGCAGCTTTCCGACCGCGAGCCAGTCCTACGAGCAGTACTTC | CASSFPTASQSYEQYF
TRBJ2-7 | . | . | 15 | TRBV6-1 | TGTGCCAGCAGTGAAATTTCGGCCTCTTCCTACGAGCAGTACTTC | CASSEISASSYEQYF
TRBJ1-6 | . | . | 16 | TRBV6-6 | TGTGCCAGCAGTCCACTCGAGGCCTGGCGGAATTCACCCCTCCACTTT | CASSPLEAWRNSPLHF
TRBJ2-4 | TRBD2 | . | 13 | TRBV30 | TGTGCCTGGAGTGTTGGACTAGCAGACATTCAGTACTTC | CAWSVGLADIQYF
TRBJ2-3 | TRBD2 | . | 17 | TRBV30 | TGTGCCTGGGGCTTAGGACTAGCGGGGGGGTCCACAGATACGCAGTATTTT | CAWGLGLAGGSTDTQYF
TRBJ2-3 | TRBD2 | . | 16 | TRBV29-1 | TGCAGCGTTGACGGGCGGGAGGGCCTAGGGACAGATACGCAGTATTTT | CSVDGREGLGTDTQYF
TRBJ2-7 | TRBD1 | . | 15 | TRBV6-1 | TGTGCCAGCAGTGGACGGGGACAGGGGGACTACGAGCAGTACTTC | CASSGRGQGDYEQYF
TRBJ1-1 | . | . | 15 | TRBV30 | TGTGCCTGGAACCAATTGGCAGCCATGAACACTGAAGCTTTCTTT | CAWNQLAAMNTEAFF
TRBJ2-2 | TRBD1 | . | 15 | TRBV19 | TGTGCCAGTAGTATGGGACAGGGGTACACCGGGGAGCTGTTTTTT | CASSMGQGYTGELFF
TRBJ2-7 | . | . | 14 | TRBV6-5 | TGTGCCAGCAGTCGAAAGGTGTACTCCTACGAGCAGTACTTC | CASSRKVYSYEQYF
TRBJ1-1 | . | . | 15 | TRBV28 | TGTGCCAGCAGTCAGGACAGTCCGCTTAGCACTGAAGCTTTCTTT | CASSQDSPLSTEAFF
TRBJ2-1 | . | . | 16 | TRBV5-1 | TGCGCCAGCAGCTTGGGGCCAACATCCTCCTACAATGAGCAGTTCTTC | CASSLGPTSSYNEQFF
TRBJ1-2 | . | . | 13 | TRBV11-1 | TGTGCCAGCAGCTTTTCCAGGAGCTATGGCTACACCTTC | CASSFSRSYGYTF
TRBJ2-7 | TRBD1 | . | 15 | TRBV28 | TGTGCCAGCAATTCCCCCGGGACAGGGGGCTACGAGCAGTACTTC | CASNSPGTGGYEQYF
TRBJ1-1 | . | . | 14 | TRBV5-1 | TGCGCCAGCAGCTTTTTATCCGGAGACACTGAAGCTTTCTTT | CASSFLSGDTEAFF
TRBJ1-6 | TRBD1 | . | 15 | TRBV7-8 | TGTGCCAGCAGCGTATCCCGACAGGGAACGTCACCCCTCCACTTT | CASSVSRQGTSPLHF
TRBJ2-5 | TRBD2 | . | 15 | TRBV7-7 | TGTGCTAGCAGCTTAAATAGCGGGGGCCAAGAGACCCAGTACTTC | CASSLNSGGQETQYF
TRBJ2-3 | TRBD2 | . | 16 | TRBV11-2 | TGTGCCAGCAGGCGCGGGGGATCAACTAGCACAGATACGCAGTATTTT | CASRRGGSTSTDTQYF
TRBJ2-3 | TRBD1 | . | 16 | TRBV6-5 | TGTGCCAGCAGTTATAGCCGATACGGGACAGACAATACGCAGTATTTT | CASSYSRYGTDNTQYF
TRBJ1-5 | . | . | 14 | TRBV30 | TGTGCCTGGAGTGTCAGTGTGAGCAATCAGCCCCAGCATTTT | CAWSVSVSNQPQHF
TRBJ1-3 | . | . | 15 | TRBV27 | TGTGCCAGCAGTTACAAGGGCTTCTCTGGAAACACCATATATTTT | CASSYKGFSGNTIYF
TRBJ2-5 | . | . | 14 | TRBV28 | TGTGCCAGCAGTTTACTGGTGGCGCAAGAGACCCAGTACTTC | CASSLLVAQETQYF
TRBJ1-2 | TRBD1 | . | 14 | TRBV25-1 | TGTGCCAGCAGTGAATACAAACAGGGGGGTGGCTACACCTTC | CASSEYKQGGGYTF
TRBJ2-3 | . | . | 15 | TRBV30 | TGTGCCTGGAGTGACGGACAGCCCGGAGGAGATACGCAGTATTTT | CAWSDGQPGGDTQYF
TRBJ2-2 | . | . | 13 | TRBV30 | TGTGCCTGGAGTGTACAGGGCCACGGGGAGCTGTTTTTT | CAWSVQGHGELFF
TRBJ2-2 | . | . | 14 | TRBV5-1 | TGCGCCAGCAGCTCCATTATAGCTGACGGGGAGCTGTTTTTT | CASSSIIADGELFF
TRBJ2-3 | TRBD1 | . | 15 | TRBV19 | TGTGCCAGTAGTAGACAGGGGGCGCGATTAGATACGCAGTATTTT | CASSRQGARLDTQYF
TRBJ2-1 | . | . | 11 | TRBV20-1 | TGCAGTGCTAGTTACTACAATGAGCAGTTCTTC | CSASYYNEQFF